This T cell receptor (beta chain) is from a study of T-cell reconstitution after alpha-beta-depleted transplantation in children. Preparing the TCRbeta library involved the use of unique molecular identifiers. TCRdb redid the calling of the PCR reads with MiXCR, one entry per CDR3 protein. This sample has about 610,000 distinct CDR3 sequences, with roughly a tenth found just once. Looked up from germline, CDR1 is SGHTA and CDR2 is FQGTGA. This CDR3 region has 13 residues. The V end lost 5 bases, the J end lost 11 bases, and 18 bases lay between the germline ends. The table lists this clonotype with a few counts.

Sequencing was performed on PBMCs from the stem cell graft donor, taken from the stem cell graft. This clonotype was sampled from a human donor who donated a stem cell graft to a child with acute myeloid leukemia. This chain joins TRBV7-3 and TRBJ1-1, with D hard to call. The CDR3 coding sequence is TGTGCCAGCAGCCAGATTACAGAATCACGGGCTTTCTTT. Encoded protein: CASSQITESRAFF.